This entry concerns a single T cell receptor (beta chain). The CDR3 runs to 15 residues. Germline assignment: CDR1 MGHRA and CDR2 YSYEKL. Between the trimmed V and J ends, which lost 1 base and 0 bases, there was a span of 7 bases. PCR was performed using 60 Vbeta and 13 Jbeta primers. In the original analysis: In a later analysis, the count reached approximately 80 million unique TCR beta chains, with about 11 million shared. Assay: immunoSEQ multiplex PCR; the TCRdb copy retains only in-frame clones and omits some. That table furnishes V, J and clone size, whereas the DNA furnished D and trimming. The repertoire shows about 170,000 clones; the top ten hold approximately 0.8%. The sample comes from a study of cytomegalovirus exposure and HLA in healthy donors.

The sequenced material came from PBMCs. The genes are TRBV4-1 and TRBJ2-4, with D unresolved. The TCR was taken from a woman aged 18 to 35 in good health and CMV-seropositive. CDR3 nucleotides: TGCGCCAGCAGCCAAGTTCCTCTAGCCAAAAACATTCAGTACTTC. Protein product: CASSQVPLAKNIQYF.